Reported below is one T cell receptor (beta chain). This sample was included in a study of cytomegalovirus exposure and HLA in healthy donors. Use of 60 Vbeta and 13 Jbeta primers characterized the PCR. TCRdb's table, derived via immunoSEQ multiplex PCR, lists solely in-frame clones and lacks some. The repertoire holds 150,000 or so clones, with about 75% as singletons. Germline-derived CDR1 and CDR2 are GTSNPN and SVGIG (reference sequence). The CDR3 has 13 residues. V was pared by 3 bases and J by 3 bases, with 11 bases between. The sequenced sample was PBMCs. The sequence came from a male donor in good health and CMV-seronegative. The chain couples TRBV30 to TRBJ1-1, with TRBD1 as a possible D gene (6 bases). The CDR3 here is CAWRNRVHTEAFF. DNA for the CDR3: TGTGCCTGGAGGAACAGGGTCCACACTGAAGCTTTCTTT. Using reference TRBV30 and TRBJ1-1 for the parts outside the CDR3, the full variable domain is SQTIHQWPATLVQPVGSPLSLECTVEGTSNPNLYWYRQAAGRGLQLLFYSVGIGQISSEVPQNLSASRPQDRQFILSSKKLLLSDSGFYLCAWRNRVHTEAFFGQGTRLTVV.